Sequencing of this TCR beta chain was carried out in a study of blood T cell repertoires in COVID-19. Looking at the study overall: Material from acute and convalescent COVID-19 was sourced from the United States, Italy and Spain. The cDNA or gDNA used as material had been derived from T cells, B-cell-depleted T cells, or PBMCs.

Study processing details: Amplification with reference gene primers provided the estimates of nucleated cell counts. Some clones are missing from TCRdb's copy, which holds only in-frame ones; the method was immunoSEQ multiplex PCR. The DNA gave D and trimming, while V, J and clone size come from that table. The sample carries around 250,000 clones, over 80% recorded once. All enrollees were about 18 to 89 years old and from approximately 24 US areas. V was trimmed by 4 bases and J by 7 bases, leaving 7 bases between them. CDR1 and CDR2 from the germline V gene are SEHNR and FQNEAQ (reference sequence). The length of the CDR3 is 11 residues.

V and J are TRBV7-9 and TRBJ1-1; D is unresolved. This receptor was identified in a human donor in a cohort exposed to, infected with or recovered from COVID-19 (not recorded which). The donor label of this sample is uncertain. Sequenced sample: PBMCs or T cells enriched from blood (not recorded which). CDR3 region: CASSYDFEAFF. CDR3 sequence (DNA): TGTGCCAGCAGCTATGACTTTGAAGCTTTCTTT.